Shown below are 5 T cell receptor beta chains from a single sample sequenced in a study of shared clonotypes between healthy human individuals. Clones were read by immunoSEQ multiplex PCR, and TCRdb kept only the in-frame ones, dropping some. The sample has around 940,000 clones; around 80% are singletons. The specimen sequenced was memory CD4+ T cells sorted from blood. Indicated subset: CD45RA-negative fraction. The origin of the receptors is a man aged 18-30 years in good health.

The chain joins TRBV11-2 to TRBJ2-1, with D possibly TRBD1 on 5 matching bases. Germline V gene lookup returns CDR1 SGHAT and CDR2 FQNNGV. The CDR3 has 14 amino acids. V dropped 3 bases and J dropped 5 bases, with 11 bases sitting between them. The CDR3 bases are TGTGCCAGCAGCTTCGGACAACCTCACAATGAGCAGTTCTTC. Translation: CASSFGQPHNEQFF.

CDR3 loop: CAFSYSPYNEQFF. The CDR3 nucleotides are TGTGCCTTTAGTTATTCGCCCTACAATGAGCAGTTCTTC. The gene calls are TRBV30 and TRBJ2-1; D ambiguous. The CDR3 has 13 amino acids. CDR1 and CDR2 (germline): GTSNPN, SVGIG (reference sequence). Trimming stripped 7 bases from V and 2 bases from J, with 12 bases between.

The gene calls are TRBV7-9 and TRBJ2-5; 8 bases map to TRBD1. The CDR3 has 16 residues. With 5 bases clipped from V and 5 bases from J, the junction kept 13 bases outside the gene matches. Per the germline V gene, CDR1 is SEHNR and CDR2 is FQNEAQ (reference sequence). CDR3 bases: TGTGCCAGCAGCCCTGGGGACAGGTCAGATGGCGAGACCCAGTACTTC. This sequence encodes CASSPGDRSDGETQYF.

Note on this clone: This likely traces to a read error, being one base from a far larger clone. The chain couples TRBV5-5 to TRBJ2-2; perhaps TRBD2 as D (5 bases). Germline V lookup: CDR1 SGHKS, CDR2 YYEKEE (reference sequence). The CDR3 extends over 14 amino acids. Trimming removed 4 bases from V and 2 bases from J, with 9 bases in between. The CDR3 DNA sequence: TGTGCCAGCAGCATAGGACTTAACACCGGGGAGCTGTTTTTT. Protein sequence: CASSIGLNTGELFF. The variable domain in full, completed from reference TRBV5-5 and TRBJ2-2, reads DAGVTQSPTHLIKTRGQQVTLRCSPISGHKSVSWYQQVLGQGPQFIFQYYEKEERGRGNFPDRFSARQFPNYSSELNVNALLLGDSALYLCASSIGLNTGELFFGEGSRLTVL.

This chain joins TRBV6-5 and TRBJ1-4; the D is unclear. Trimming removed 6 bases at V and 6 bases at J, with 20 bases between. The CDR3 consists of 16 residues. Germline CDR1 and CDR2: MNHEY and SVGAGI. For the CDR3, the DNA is TGTGCCAGCAGATACCTCAGTTCGGGAAAGGATGAAAAACTGTTTTTT. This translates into CASRYLSSGKDEKLFF.